The 30 T cell receptor beta chains below were found in one sample sequenced in a study of OX40 agonist ivuxolimab in advanced cancers. Profiled with immunoSEQ multiplex PCR; TCRdb holds only in-frame clones, not every one. The data contain 50,000 to 65,000 clones, 80% to 95% of them singletons. The sample was CD4+ or CD8+ T cells sorted from blood, taken in a trial of the OX40 agonist ivuxolimab. These receptors were obtained from an adult with an advanced solid tumor such as melanoma, head and neck, liver or kidney cancer.

The chain links TRBV13 to TRBJ2-3; 15 positions match TRBD2. Per germline, CDR1 PRHDT and CDR2 FYEKMQ (reference sequence). With V trimmed by 5 bases and J by 7 bases, 4 bases remained unmatched. The CDR3 runs 15 residues. The CDR3 reads CASSGLAGGPNTQYF. CDR3 coding DNA: TGTGCCAGCAGCGGACTAGCGGGAGGGCCAAATACGCAGTATTTT.

The chain uses TRBV9 and TRBJ2-5; a possible D gene is TRBD1 (7 bases). CDR3 length equals 19 residues. Trimming left V 4 bases short and J 5 bases short, with 30 bases between. Germline loops: CDR1 SGDLS, CDR2 YYNGEE. The CDR3 here is CASSPRLAELGGAGETQYF. DNA for the CDR3: TGTGCCAGCAGCCCAAGACTGGCGGAGTTAGGGGGCGCGGGGGAGACCCAGTACTTC.

The V call is TRBV7-2, the J call TRBJ2-1; 11 nucleotides line up with TRBD2. The trim removed 2 bases at V and 9 bases at J, leaving 15 bases unmatched. CDR3 length equals 18 residues. Germline V gene sequence: CDR1 SGHTA, CDR2 FQGNSA. The CDR3 is CASSLLEVAGGPVGEQFF. The DNA for the CDR3 is TGTGCCAGCAGCTTATTAGAGGTAGCGGGAGGGCCAGTTGGTGAGCAGTTCTTC.

CDR3 residues: CASSTATAYSNQPQHF. CDR3 bases: TGTGCCAGTAGTACCGCGACAGCTTATAGCAATCAGCCCCAGCATTTT. This chain connects TRBV19 to TRBJ1-5, with D perhaps TRBD1 (5 bases). This CDR3 has 16 amino acids. V lost 4 bases and J 0 bases, leaving 13 bases between the germline ends. CDR1 is LNHDA and CDR2 is SQIVND in the germline V gene (reference sequence). The whole variable domain, remainder taken from reference TRBV19 and TRBJ1-5, is DGGITQSPKYLFRKEGQNVTLSCEQNLNHDAMYWYRQDPGQGLRLIYYSQIVNDFQKGDIAEGYSVSREKKESFPLTVTSAQKNPTAFYLCASSTATAYSNQPQHFGDGTRLSIL.

V gene TRBV7-9 combines with J gene TRBJ2-2, with TRBD1 identical over 7 bases. With 8 bases clipped from V and 1 base from J, the junction kept 1 base outside the gene matches. The germline gives CDR1 SEHNR, CDR2 FQNEAQ (reference sequence). The CDR3 spans 13 residues. The CDR3 loop reads CASGTVNTGELFF. CDR3 coding DNA: TGTGCCAGCGGGACAGTGAACACCGGGGAGCTGTTTTTT.

V gene TRBV30 combines with J gene TRBJ2-1; possible D gene TRBD2, 5 bases. Germline CDR1 is GTSNPN and CDR2 is SVGIG (reference sequence). CDR3 size: 10 residues. The CDR3 loop is CGGTYNEQFF. The CDR3 nucleotides read TGTGGAGGGACCTACAATGAGCAGTTCTTC.

Points on this clone: The same CDR3 is also encoded by other DNA sequences in this sample. The V call is TRBV29-1, the J call TRBJ2-2; TRBD2 is a possible D gene (6 bases). The CDR3 runs to 13 residues. CDR1 is SQVTM, CDR2 ANQGSEA, per germline. V was shortened by 5 bases and J by 6 bases, with 13 bases between the two germline ends. In nucleotides, the CDR3 is TGCAGCGTTTTGGCGGGACGGGCCGGGGAGCTGTTTTTT. Its translation is CSVLAGRAGELFF.

The chain couples TRBV2 to TRBJ2-7, with 14 bases that match TRBD2. CDR3 length: 14 residues. Germline values: CDR1 SNHLY, CDR2 FYNNEI. V was pared by 3 bases and J by 5 bases, with 0 bases of the junction left unmatched. CDR3 bases: TGTGCCAGCAGTGAGGGACTAGCGGGAGACGAGCAGTACTTC. Translating gives CASSEGLAGDEQYF.

This rearrangement joins TRBV5-1 to TRBJ2-1, with no clear D. The germline gives CDR1 SGHRS, CDR2 YFSETQ. The CDR3 contains 14 residues. Trimming stripped 3 bases from V and 3 bases from J, with 10 bases between. Here the CDR3 DNA reads TGCGCCAGCAGCTGGGCGGACCTCTACAATGAGCAGTTCTTC. It translates to CASSWADLYNEQFF.

This chain links TRBV5-3 with TRBJ1-5; 9 nucleotides agree with TRBD1. TRBV5-3 is known as an ORF, though its function is uncertain. This CDR3 has 17 amino acids. Trimming at V came to 0 bases and at J to 0 bases, leaving 4 bases not matched to a gene. The CDR3 region is CARSLEDRGDSNQPQHF. In nucleotides, the CDR3 is TGTGCCAGAAGCTTGGAGGACAGGGGCGATAGCAATCAGCCCCAGCATTTT.

The V and J genes are TRBV7-8 and TRBJ2-1; D gene unclear. V shed 1 base and J shed 14 bases, with 18 bases lying between them. Germline V lookup: CDR1 SGHVS, CDR2 FQNEAQ. The CDR3 totals 14 residues. The CDR3 region is CASSLGVEGWLEFF. In DNA form, the CDR3 reads TGTGCCAGCAGCTTAGGAGTAGAAGGCTGGCTGGAGTTCTTC.

This clone has a single count. Here the CDR3 reads CSVNMGSGANVLTF. As DNA, the CDR3 is TGCAGCGTTAATATGGGCTCTGGGGCCAACGTCCTGACTTTC. The genes are TRBV29-1 and TRBJ2-6; no definite D call. Germline loops: CDR1 SQVTM, CDR2 ANQGSEA. The CDR3 length is 14 residues. V was clipped by 5 bases and J by 0 bases, with 8 bases between them.

The genes are TRBV30 and TRBJ2-3; 7 bases map to TRBD2. Per germline, CDR1 GTSNPN and CDR2 SVGIG (reference sequence). The V gene end was trimmed by 6 bases and the J gene end by 0 bases; junction bases not matched to a gene: 3. This CDR3 spans 13 amino acids. CDR3 nucleotide sequence: TGTGCCTGCCCTAGCGGTAGCACAGATACGCAGTATTTT. It encodes CACPSGSTDTQYF.

As regards this clone: The same CDR3 arises from other DNA sequences in this sample as well. This chain connects TRBV19 to TRBJ2-3; D is uncertain. There are 10 residues in the CDR3. Germline CDR1 reads LNHDA; CDR2 reads SQIVND (reference sequence). V dropped 5 bases and J dropped 6 bases, with 3 bases sitting between them. The CDR3 DNA follows: TGTGCCAGTAGTGGCGATACGCAGTATTTT. Protein sequence: CASSGDTQYF.

The J gene is TRBJ2-1, the V gene TRBV7-8; no firm D call. The CDR3 totals 15 residues. V dropped 1 base and J dropped 3 bases, with 10 bases sitting between them. The germline V gene encodes CDR1 SGHVS and CDR2 FQNEAQ. The CDR3 coding sequence is TGTGCCAGCAGCTTAGATACTGGATTCTACAATGAGCAGTTCTTC. It encodes CASSLDTGFYNEQFF.

V is TRBV6-1 and J is TRBJ1-1, with D perhaps matching TRBD1 (5 bases). The CDR3 sequence is 14 residues long. V lost 0 bases and J lost 1, with 6 bases in between. The V gene's germline CDR1 is MNHNS and CDR2 SASEGT. CDR3 loop: CASSEAGGNTEAFF. CDR3 sequence (DNA): TGTGCCAGCAGTGAAGCCGGGGGGAACACTGAAGCTTTCTTT.

V is TRBV6-1 and J is TRBJ2-2, with D possibly being TRBD2 (6 bases). Germline values: CDR1 MNHNS, CDR2 SASEGT. The V end was cut by 7 bases, the J end by 1 base, with 10 bases between. The CDR3 is 14 residues long. CDR3 region: CASNGGMNTGELFF. Here the CDR3 DNA reads TGTGCCAGCAATGGAGGGATGAACACCGGGGAGCTGTTTTTT.

This sequence joins TRBV6-6 and TRBJ2-1; 11 bases agree with TRBD2. This CDR3 is 15 amino acids long. Germline V lookup: CDR1 MNHNY, CDR2 SVGAGI (reference sequence). With V trimmed by 2 bases and J by 8 bases, 5 bases remained unmatched. This CDR3 is CASSYISGRAHEQFF. CDR3 DNA sequence: TGTGCCAGCAGTTACATTAGCGGGAGGGCCCATGAGCAGTTCTTC.

This rearrangement joins TRBV5-5 to TRBJ2-5; 8 bases map to TRBD2. The end of the DNA is better explained by TRBJ2-7, so the J call may be wrong. Germline CDR1 is SGHKS and CDR2 is YYEKEE (reference sequence). The CDR3 sequence is 14 residues long. The CDR3 region has the DNA TGTGCCAGCAGCTTCAGCGGGAGCAACTACGAGCAGTACTTC. Its translation: CASSFSGSNYEQYF.

The chain joins TRBV27 to TRBJ2-7; D is ambiguous. Germline V gives CDR1 MNHEY, CDR2 SMNVEV (reference sequence). The V end was cut by 2 bases, the J end by 3 bases, with 8 bases between. This CDR3 spans 13 amino acids. Here the CDR3 reads CASSLIPHYEQYF. The CDR3 bases are TGTGCCAGCAGTTTAATTCCACACTACGAGCAGTACTTC.

The V call is TRBV2, the J call TRBJ2-5; either TRBD1 or TRBD2 may supply D (5 bases each). The DNA end is more similar to TRBJ2-7, so the J call may be wrong. Germline V CDR1 and CDR2: SNHLY, FYNNEI. The CDR3 is 15 residues long. As DNA, the CDR3 is TGTGCCAGCAGTGAATGGGTGGGACCTGGCATCGAGCAGTACTTC. As protein: CASSEWVGPGIEQYF.

The chain has TRBV5-1 and TRBJ2-3; maybe TRBD1 (6 bases). V lost 6 bases and J lost 0, with 17 bases in between. The CDR3 sequence is 16 residues long. Germline V gene lookup returns CDR1 SGHRS and CDR2 YFSETQ. The CDR3 spells CASTLYQGPSTDTQYF. The CDR3, as DNA: TGCGCCAGCACCCTATATCAGGGGCCCAGCACAGATACGCAGTATTTT.

This clone was detected a few times. V and J are TRBV21-1 and TRBJ2-7; the table's D gene call, TRBD2, was not cross checked with the DNA. TRBV21-1 is given as a pseudogene. The CDR3 runs 14 residues. CDR3 sequence: CASSKTTSPYEQYF. The CDR3 DNA follows: TGTGCCAGCAGCAAAACTACTAGCCCCTACGAGCAGTACTTC.

The CDR3 region is CASSMGTGGNYEQYF. The CDR3, as DNA: TGTGCCAGTAGTATGGGCACGGGGGGCAACTACGAGCAGTACTTC. The chain employs TRBV19 and TRBJ2-7; a weak D match, TRBD2 (7 bases). The CDR3 covers 15 residues. V was cut by 3 bases and J by 3 bases, with 15 bases left in between. The V gene's germline CDR1 is LNHDA and CDR2 SQIVND (reference sequence). Complete variable domain (other parts from reference TRBV19 and TRBJ2-7): DGGITQSPKYLFRKEGQNVTLSCEQNLNHDAMYWYRQDPGQGLRLIYYSQIVNDFQKGDIAEGYSVSREKKESFPLTVTSAQKNPTAFYLCASSMGTGGNYEQYFGPGTRLTVT.

The chain recombines TRBV5-1 with TRBJ2-7; 9 bases are a match to TRBD1. CDR1 and CDR2 from the germline V gene are SGHRS and YFSETQ. CDR3 length: 15 residues. V lost 1 base to trimming and J lost 3 bases; unmatched junction nucleotides: 5. The chain's CDR3 is CASSLSGTGFYEQYF. The CDR3 region has the DNA TGCGCCAGCAGCTTGTCCGGGACAGGGTTCTACGAGCAGTACTTC.

In this sample, this clone turned up once. The rearrangement links TRBV13 to TRBJ2-7, with 10 bases fitting TRBD2. Germline V lookup: CDR1 PRHDT, CDR2 FYEKMQ (reference sequence). The CDR3 extends over 15 amino acids. The trim removed 1 base at V and 4 bases at J, leaving 4 bases unmatched. CDR3 loop: CASSLVTSGSYEQYF. The CDR3 nucleotides are TGTGCCAGCAGCTTAGTGACTAGCGGGTCGTACGAGCAGTACTTC.

The chain's CDR3 is CASSDTDGQETQYF. The CDR3 DNA reads as TGTGCCAGCAGTGACACAGATGGGCAAGAGACCCAGTACTTC. This chain connects TRBV2 to TRBJ2-5; D is uncertain. Germline V gives CDR1 SNHLY, CDR2 FYNNEI. CDR3 length: 14 residues. V lost 3 bases and J lost 2, with 10 bases in between.

The chain employs TRBV30 and TRBJ1-1; D not resolved. The germline V gene has CDR1 GTSNPN and CDR2 SVGIG (reference sequence). Trimming pared 5 bases from V and 2 bases from J, leaving 6 bases between. CDR3 length: 11 amino acids. CDR3 sequence reads: CAWLDNTEAFF. DNA for the CDR3: TGTGCCTGGTTAGATAACACTGAAGCTTTCTTT.

CDR3 nucleotides: TGTGCCAGCAGTTCCATTCGGGAGGTGGTCTACGAGCAGTACTTC. Translation gives CASSSIREVVYEQYF. The V gene is TRBV6-9, the J gene TRBJ2-7; TRBD2 aligns across 7 bases. This CDR3 has 15 residues. Per the germline V gene, CDR1 is MNHGY and CDR2 is SVAAGI. Trimming cost V 4 bases and J 3 bases; bases outside gene matches: 9.

This chain links TRBV6-5 with TRBJ2-7; 7 positions match TRBD1. The germline V gene has CDR1 MNHEY and CDR2 SVGAGI. The junction had 14 bases not matched to a gene; V was cut back by 10 bases and J by 5 bases. The CDR3 consists of 14 residues. The CDR3 sequence is CATSTGVHSHEQYF. For the CDR3, the DNA is TGTGCCACTTCTACAGGGGTTCATTCCCACGAGCAGTACTTC.